The source of this T cell receptor beta chain is a study of T cell clones after liver transplantation. Study details: Liver transplant recipients had immunosuppression withdrawal attempted within 2 years.

This clone was seen a single time. Produced via immunoSEQ multiplex PCR; TCRdb's table is partial and in-frame only. The sample shows over 100,000 clones, 82% of them seen only once. Germline CDR1 is SGHDT and CDR2 is YYEEEE. The V end was cut by 2 bases, the J end by 5 bases, with 20 bases between. This CDR3 comprises 17 residues. Sequences were derived from CD4+ T cells from blood, sampled before liver transplant. This TCR came from a human donor who received a liver transplant. This rearrangement joins TRBV5-6 to TRBJ2-1; D is possibly TRBD2 (5 bases). The CDR3 sequence: CASSFLALGPKNNEQFF. The CDR3 DNA reads TGTGCCAGCAGCTTTCTAGCACTTGGACCCAAAAACAATGAGCAGTTCTTC.